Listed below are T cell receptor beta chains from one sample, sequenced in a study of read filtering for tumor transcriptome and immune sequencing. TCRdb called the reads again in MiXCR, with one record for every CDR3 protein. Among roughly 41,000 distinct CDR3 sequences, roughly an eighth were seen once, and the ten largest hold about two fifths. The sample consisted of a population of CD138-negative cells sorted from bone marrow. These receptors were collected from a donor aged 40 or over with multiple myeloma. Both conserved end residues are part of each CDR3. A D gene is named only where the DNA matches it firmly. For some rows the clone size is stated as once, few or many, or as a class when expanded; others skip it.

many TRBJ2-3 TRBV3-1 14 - CASSQDLPRDTQYF TGTGCCAGCAGCCAAGATCTCCCACGAGATACGCAGTATTTT
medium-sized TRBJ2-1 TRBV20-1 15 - CSARDLASSYNEQFF TGCAGTGCTAGAGATCTAGCGAGCTCCTACAATGAGCAGTTCTTC
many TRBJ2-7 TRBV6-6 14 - CASSPSAEIYEQYF TGTGCCAGCAGTCCCTCGGCAGAGATCTACGAGCAGTACTTC
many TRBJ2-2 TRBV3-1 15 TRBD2 CASSQGLADTGELFF TGTGCCAGCAGCCAGGGACTAGCGGACACCGGGGAGCTGTTTTTT
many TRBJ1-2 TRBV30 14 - CAWSGPLPTNGYTF TGTGCCTGGAGCGGACCGCTTCCCACGAATGGCTACACCTTC
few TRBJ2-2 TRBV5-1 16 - CASSPHGLSNTGELFF TGCGCCAGCAGCCCCCATGGACTGTCCAACACCGGGGAGCTGTTTTTT
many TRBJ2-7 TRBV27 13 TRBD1 CASSQYRGIEQYF TGTGCCAGCAGTCAATACAGGGGAATCGAGCAGTACTTC
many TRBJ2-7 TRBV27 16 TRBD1 CASSLYRGTGVYEQYF TGTGCCAGCAGTTTATATCGTGGGACAGGGGTATACGAGCAGTACTTC
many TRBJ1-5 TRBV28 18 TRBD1 CASSWDGTGGSGNQPQHF TGTGCCAGCAGTTGGGATGGGACAGGGGGCAGCGGCAATCAGCCCCAGCATTTT
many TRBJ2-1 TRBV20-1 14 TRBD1 CSAQLPQGDNEQFF TGCAGTGCTCAACTGCCCCAGGGGGACAATGAGCAGTTCTTC
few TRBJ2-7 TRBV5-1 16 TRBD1 CASSLGGTETSYEQYF TGCGCCAGCAGCTTGGGTGGGACAGAGACTTCCTACGAGCAGTACTTC
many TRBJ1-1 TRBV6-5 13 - CASSYSRNTEAFF TGTGCCAGCAGTTACTCTCGGAACACTGAAGCTTTCTTT
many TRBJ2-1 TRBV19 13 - CASSSQPYNEQFF TGTGCCAGTAGTTCGCAGCCGTACAATGAGCAGTTCTTC
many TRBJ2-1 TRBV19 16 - CASSIITGILYNEQFF TGTGCCAGTAGCATTATTACAGGGATCCTTTACAATGAGCAGTTCTTC
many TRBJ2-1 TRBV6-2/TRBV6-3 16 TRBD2 CASSYVAGDFDNEQFF TGTGCCAGCAGTTACGTAGCGGGCGACTTCGACAATGAGCAGTTCTTC
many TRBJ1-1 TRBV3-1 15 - CASSHSPLVRTEAFF TGTGCCAGCAGCCACAGCCCTCTGGTTCGGACTGAAGCTTTCTTT
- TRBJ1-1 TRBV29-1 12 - CSGIQGFTEAFF TGCAGCGGCATACAGGGATTTACTGAAGCTTTCTTT
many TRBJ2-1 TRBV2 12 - CASRASGKEQFF TGTGCCAGCAGGGCGAGTGGGAAGGAGCAGTTCTTC
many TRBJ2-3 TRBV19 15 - CASKIAAASTDTQYF TGTGCCAGTAAGATAGCGGCTGCTAGCACAGATACGCAGTATTTT
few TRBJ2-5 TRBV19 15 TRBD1 CASSKRQGLVETQYF TGTGCCAGTAGTAAGAGACAGGGGCTGGTGGAGACCCAGTACTTC
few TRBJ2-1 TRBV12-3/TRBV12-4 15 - CASSFSGQRANEQFF TGTGCCAGCAGTTTCTCGGGGCAACGGGCCAATGAGCAGTTCTTC
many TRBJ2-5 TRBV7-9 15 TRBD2 CASSSAGGPRKTQYF TGTGCCAGCAGCTCGGCGGGAGGGCCTAGAAAGACCCAGTACTTC
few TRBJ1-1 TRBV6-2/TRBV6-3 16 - CASSYSMVQPGTEAFF TGTGCCAGCAGTTACTCGATGGTACAACCTGGGACTGAAGCTTTCTTT
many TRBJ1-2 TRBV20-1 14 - CSASEDSANYGYTF TGCAGTGCTAGTGAAGACAGTGCTAACTATGGCTACACCTTC
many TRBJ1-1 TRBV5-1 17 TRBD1 CASSLEGTGGGNTEAFF TGCGCCAGCAGCTTGGAGGGGACAGGGGGCGGGAACACTGAAGCTTTCTTT
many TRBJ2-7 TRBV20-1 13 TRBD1 CSAGTANFDEQYF TGCAGTGCGGGGACAGCGAATTTTGACGAGCAGTACTTC
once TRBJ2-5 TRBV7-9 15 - CVSSFDGGAQETQYF TGTGTCAGCAGCTTCGACGGGGGAGCTCAAGAGACCCAGTACTTC
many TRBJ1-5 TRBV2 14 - CASSEVMGNQPQHF TGTGCCAGCAGTGAAGTTATGGGAAATCAGCCCCAGCATTTT
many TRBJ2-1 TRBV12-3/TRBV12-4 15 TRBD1 CASRTGVRINNEQFF TGTGCCAGCAGGACAGGGGTCAGGATAAACAATGAGCAGTTCTTC
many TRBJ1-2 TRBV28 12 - CASTQRGNGYTF TGTGCCAGCACCCAAAGGGGAAATGGCTACACCTTC
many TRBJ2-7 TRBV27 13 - CASSLAPKGEQYF TGTGCCAGCAGTTTAGCCCCTAAGGGCGAGCAGTACTTC
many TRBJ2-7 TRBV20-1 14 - CSALSEGGGYEQYF TGCAGTGCTCTATCTGAGGGGGGCGGGTACGAGCAGTACTTC
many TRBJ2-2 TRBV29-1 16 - CSGATGAEMNTGELFF TGCAGCGGGGCGACGGGAGCGGAAATGAACACCGGGGAGCTGTTTTTT
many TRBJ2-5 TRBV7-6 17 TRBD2 CASSLAQLAGGGETQYF TGTGCCAGCAGCTTAGCGCAACTAGCGGGAGGTGGAGAGACCCAGTACTTC